A selection of T cell receptor beta chains follows, all from one sample in a study of OX40 agonist ivuxolimab in advanced cancers. The assay was immunoSEQ multiplex PCR, and TCRdb's table has in-frame clones only and misses some. The sample yields about 100,000 clones, roughly 87% seen once. Specimen: CD4+ or CD8+ T cells sorted from blood, collected in a trial of the OX40 agonist ivuxolimab. All receptors come from an adult with an advanced solid tumor such as melanoma, head and neck, liver or kidney cancer. Both conserved end residues are part of each CDR3. A D gene is named only where the DNA matches it firmly. Where a row states a size, it is once, few, many or the class of an expanded clone; other rows omit it.

clone_size j_call v_call d_call cdr3_nt cdr3_aa
NA TRBJ1-1 TRBV6-6 TRBD1 TGTGCCAGCAGCATCGACAGGGCATGGAACACTGAAGCTTTCTTT CASSIDRAWNTEAFF
NA TRBJ2-6 TRBV4-3 NA TGCGCCAGCAGCCCCTCTTATGGTGGGGCCAACGTCCTGACTTTC CASSPSYGGANVLTF
NA TRBJ1-2 TRBV9 NA TGTGCCAGCAGCCCCCGCACCCACGACCTCTATGGCTACACCTTC CASSPRTHDLYGYTF
once TRBJ2-7 TRBV5-1 NA TGCGCCAGCAGCTTGGACTTCTACGAGCAGTACTTC CASSLDFYEQYF
NA TRBJ1-5 TRBV4-3 TRBD1 TGCGCCAGCAGCCAAGAGACAGGGGGCCGGCAGCCCCAGCATTTT CASSQETGGRQPQHF
NA TRBJ2-7 TRBV19 TRBD1 TGTGCCAGTAGTCTCCATCCGACAGGGGACGGCTACGAGCAGTACTTC CASSLHPTGDGYEQYF
NA TRBJ1-5 TRBV4-2 TRBD1 TGTGCCAGCAGCCAAGATTCGTGGCAGGGGGCGAACAGTATCCAGCCCCAGCATTTT CASSQDSWQGANSIQPQHF
NA TRBJ2-1 TRBV5-4 TRBD2 TGTGCCAGCAGCTTGGTCGGACTAGTAACCTACAATGAGCAGTTCTTC CASSLVGLVTYNEQFF
NA TRBJ1-5 TRBV18 NA TGTGCCAGCTCACCCCTACCGCCGAACGATGGTCAGCCCCAGCATTTT CASSPLPPNDGQPQHF
NA TRBJ2-3 TRBV9 TRBD2 TGTGCCAGCAGCGTAGATGAGGTAGTTAGCGGGAGAGGTGGTACAGATACGCAGTATTTT CASSVDEVVSGRGGTDTQYF
NA TRBJ1-1 TRBV7-9 TRBD1 TGTGCCAGCAGCTTAGGTCGACAGGGGAACACTGAAGCTTTCTTT CASSLGRQGNTEAFF
NA TRBJ1-4 TRBV2 TRBD1 TGTGCCAGCAGATACACCGGGACAGGGGATGAAAAACTGTTTTTT CASRYTGTGDEKLFF
NA TRBJ2-2 TRBV7-3 NA TGTGCCAGCAGCTTAAGTCGGACCGGGGAGCTGTTTTTT CASSLSRTGELFF
NA TRBJ2-1 TRBV14 NA TGTGCCAGCAGCCAAGATAGACGGGAATCCTACAATGAGCAGTTCTTC CASSQDRRESYNEQFF
once TRBJ2-2 TRBV7-2 NA TGTGCCAGCAGCAGGTCCTCCCTAAACACCGGGGAGCTGTTTTTT CASSRSSLNTGELFF
few TRBJ2-4 TRBV2 TRBD2 TGTGCCAGTCACCGGGACTACAAAAACATTCAGTACTTC CASHRDYKNIQYF
NA TRBJ2-1 TRBV6-1 NA TGTGCCAGCAAGTCAAGGGCGACCTACAATGAGCAGTTCTTC CASKSRATYNEQFF
once TRBJ2-1 TRBV7-8 NA TGTGCCAGCAGAGAGTTCGGGAACAGTGAGCAGTTCTTC CASREFGNSEQFF
NA TRBJ2-3 TRBV2 NA TGTGCCAGCAGCCTCAACTCAGGGACTGGAGGTGGCACAGATACGCAGTATTTT CASSLNSGTGGGTDTQYF
NA TRBJ1-5 TRBV30 NA TGTGCCTGGAGTTCGGACAGTTACAATCAGCCCCAGCATTTT CAWSSDSYNQPQHF
NA TRBJ2-3 TRBV9 TRBD2 TGTGCCAGCAGCGCCCACCTAGCGGGGGGTAACACAGATACGCAGTATTTT CASSAHLAGGNTDTQYF
NA TRBJ2-7 TRBV7-2 NA TGTGCCAGCAGCTTATTCCGGGACTTTCTCTACGAGCAGTACTTC CASSLFRDFLYEQYF
NA TRBJ1-4 TRBV30 TRBD1 TGTGCCTGGACGCCAAGACAGGGGCGGTATGCTAATGAAAAACTGTTTTTT CAWTPRQGRYANEKLFF
NA TRBJ2-7 TRBV7-9 TRBD1 TGTGCCAGCAGCACTGGACAGGGGCTCAGCGAGCAGTACTTC CASSTGQGLSEQYF
NA TRBJ1-2 TRBV6-6 NA TGTGCCAGCAGCCAAGGGTCGGACTATGGCTACACCTTC CASSQGSDYGYTF
NA TRBJ2-3 TRBV7-3 NA TGTGCCAGCAGCTTATCCCGGGGGACCCCGGATACGCAGTATTTT CASSLSRGTPDTQYF
once TRBJ2-3 TRBV13 TRBD2 TGTGCCAGCCGATACCTAGCGGGAGGGAAGGATACGCAGTATTTT CASRYLAGGKDTQYF
NA TRBJ2-7 TRBV5-1 TRBD2 TGCGCCAGCAGCATGGTAGCGGGAGGCTCCTACGAGCAGTACTTC CASSMVAGGSYEQYF
NA TRBJ2-3 TRBV4-1 NA TGCGCCCCGAGGTTGACACGATACTACACAGATACGCAGTATTTT CAPRLTRYYTDTQYF
NA TRBJ1-6 TRBV7-9 NA TGTGCCAGCAGACAAGGGCCTCTCTCCCTTGGCAATTCACCCCTCCACTTT CASRQGPLSLGNSPLHF
NA TRBJ1-5 TRBV30 NA TGTGCCTGGAGTGATGTACCAGGTTTCGGCAATCAGCCCCAGCATTTT CAWSDVPGFGNQPQHF
NA TRBJ2-1 TRBV7-7 TRBD1 TGTGCTAGCAGCTCCAGACAGGGAACGGGGCAGTTCTTC CASSSRQGTGQFF
few TRBJ2-2 TRBV11-1 TRBD1 TGTGCCAGCAGTACCGGGACAGGGGGGACCGGGGAGCTGTTTTTT CASSTGTGGTGELFF
NA TRBJ2-1 TRBV5-1 TRBD2 TGCGCCAGCAGGCTAGCGGGAGGGGACAATGAGCAGTTCTTC CASRLAGGDNEQFF
NA TRBJ2-1 TRBV7-3 NA TGTGCCAGCAGCTTATATGGGAAAATCTGGGGCTACAATGAGCAGTTCTTC CASSLYGKIWGYNEQFF
NA TRBJ1-1 TRBV19 NA TGTGCCAGTAGTTCTCAGGGAGGTACTGAAGCTTTCTTT CASSSQGGTEAFF
NA TRBJ1-2 TRBV10-3 TRBD1 TGTGCCATCAGTGGACAGGGACATGGAAGCTACACCTTC CAISGQGHGSYTF
NA TRBJ2-2 TRBV4-3 NA TGCGCCAGCAGCCACGCCCTCGGAACGAACACCGGGGAGCTGTTTTTT CASSHALGTNTGELFF
NA TRBJ2-7 TRBV5-1 NA TGCGCCAGCAGCTTGGGGGACCTACCTCCCTACGAGCAGTACTTC CASSLGDLPPYEQYF
NA TRBJ2-1 TRBV7-9 TRBD2 TGTGCCAGCAGCTTGAAGATAGCGGGAACGTACAATGAGCAGTTCTTC CASSLKIAGTYNEQFF
few TRBJ2-2 TRBV12-2 NA TGTGCAAGTCGTTTGATCCGGGACAGGGAAATCGGGGAGCTGTTTTTT CASRLIRDREIGELFF
NA TRBJ2-7 TRBV5-8 NA TGTGCCAGCAGCCAGGGACGGGGAAGGTACGAGCAGTACTTC CASSQGRGRYEQYF
NA TRBJ2-2 TRBV11-3 NA TGTGCCAGCAGCCGGGTGGCGGGCGAGACCGGGGAGCTGTTTTTT CASSRVAGETGELFF
NA TRBJ2-5 TRBV7-6 NA TGTGCCAGCAGCTTGGGAGTATCCCGGGGTCAAGAGACCCAGTACTTC CASSLGVSRGQETQYF
NA TRBJ2-7 TRBV19 TRBD1 TGTGCCAGTAGCCCCGGGACAGGGAGCGAGCAGTACTTC CASSPGTGSEQYF
once TRBJ2-7 TRBV5-1 NA TGCGCCAGCAGCTTTACGGGGGGGACAGGGAAAGGAGACGAGCAGTACTTC CASSFTGGTGKGDEQYF
NA TRBJ1-1 TRBV7-8 NA TGTGCCAGCAGCGACCCCAGGGGCGAGGGTTTAGGGACGAACACTGAAGCTTTCTTT CASSDPRGEGLGTNTEAFF
NA TRBJ1-6 TRBV5-1 NA TGCGCCAGCAGCTTGGAGATCTCCTATAATTCACCCCTCCACTTT CASSLEISYNSPLHF
NA TRBJ2-2 TRBV5-4 TRBD2 TGTGCCAGCAGCCCCCCGACTAGCGGGAGCACCGGGGAGCTGTTTTTT CASSPPTSGSTGELFF
once TRBJ2-5 TRBV11-1 NA TGTGCCAGCAGCGAGAGGGAGACCCAGTACTTC CASSERETQYF
NA TRBJ2-3 TRBV4-3 TRBD2 TGCGCCAGCAGCCAAGGGACTAGCGGTAGCACAGATACGCAGTATTTT CASSQGTSGSTDTQYF
NA TRBJ2-2 TRBV30 NA TGTGCCTGGAGTGTCCCCGGTCCACCTGCGGAGCTGTTTTTT CAWSVPGPPAELFF
NA TRBJ1-3 TRBV6-6 NA TGTGCCAGCAGTTACTCGTTTACCTCTGGAAACACCATATATTTT CASSYSFTSGNTIYF
NA TRBJ2-3 TRBV7-2 TRBD2 TGTGCCAGCAGCTTTGGACTAGCGGGAATAGATACGCAGTATTTT CASSFGLAGIDTQYF